These 18 T cell receptor beta chains came from one sample sequenced in a study of blood T cell repertoires in COVID-19. TCRdb's table, derived via immunoSEQ multiplex PCR, lists solely in-frame clones and lacks some. Of about 170,000 clones listed, just under 85% are singletons. The material sequenced was peripheral blood. The receptors were sampled from a man between 40 and 49 years old who had recovered from COVID-19.

V usage is TRBV11-3 and J usage is TRBJ2-1, with D perhaps matching TRBD2 (5 bases). The CDR3 spans 13 residues. Germline-derived CDR1 and CDR2 are SGHNT and YENEEA. With 3 bases removed from V and 8 bases from J, the gap between germline ends came to 11 bases. CDR3 region: CASSFEAGHEQFF. Written as DNA, the CDR3 is TGTGCCAGCAGCTTCGAGGCGGGCCATGAGCAGTTCTTC.

This CDR3 is CATSRGTGGNTEAFF. The CDR3 nucleotides read TGTGCCACCAGCCGTGGGACAGGGGGGAACACTGAAGCTTTCTTT. The genes are TRBV15 and TRBJ1-1; 11 bases agree with TRBD1. Germline V gene sequence: CDR1 LNHNV, CDR2 YYDKDF (reference sequence). V lost 5 bases, J lost 1 base, and 3 bases stayed unmatched. This CDR3 contains 15 residues.

The rearrangement links TRBV2 to TRBJ2-3, with 7 bases aligning to TRBD1. The trim removed 7 bases at V and 0 bases at J, leaving 4 bases unmatched. Germline assignment: CDR1 SNHLY and CDR2 FYNNEI. This CDR3 is built from 14 residues. The DNA of the CDR3 is TGTGCCAGCACTTGGGGACAGAGCACAGATACGCAGTATTTT. Residues: CASTWGQSTDTQYF. Filled out from reference TRBV2 and TRBJ2-3, the complete variable domain reads EPEVTQTPSHQVTQMGQEVILRCVPISNHLYFYWYRQILGQKVEFLVSFYNNEISEKSEIFDDQFSVERPDGSNFTLKIRSTKLEDSAMYFCASTWGQSTDTQYFGPGTRLTVL.

The V gene is TRBV10-3, the J gene TRBJ1-2; perhaps TRBD1 as D (6 bases). Trimming removed 5 bases from V and 2 bases from J, with 9 bases in between. The germline V gene has CDR1 ENHRY and CDR2 SYGVKD. The CDR3 contains 13 residues. The CDR3 region has the DNA TGTGCCATCAGTACAGGGCCCAACTATGGCTACACCTTC. Translating it yields CAISTGPNYGYTF.

V gene TRBV29-1 combines with J gene TRBJ1-1, with D unclear. The CDR3 covers 11 residues. Deletions cut 7 bases from V and 7 bases from J, with 13 bases between. Germline V CDR1 and CDR2: SQVTM, ANQGSEA. The CDR3 region has the DNA TGCAGCGCCAGGTTGGGCCTTGAAGCTTTCTTT. Translated, it gives CSARLGLEAFF.

The V and J genes are TRBV7-9 and TRBJ2-5; D might be TRBD2 (6 bases). The CDR3 has 15 amino acids. Trimming cost V 1 base and J 7 bases, with 16 bases left between them. The germline gives CDR1 SEHNR, CDR2 FQNEAQ (reference sequence). This CDR3 is CASSLVGGNPGTQYF. The CDR3 DNA reads TGTGCCAGCAGCTTAGTAGGCGGGAATCCTGGGACCCAGTACTTC.

The chain employs TRBV7-2 and TRBJ2-3; D is possibly TRBD1 (6 bases). Germline CDR1 is SGHTA and CDR2 is FQGNSA. V lost 5 bases and J lost 0, with 12 bases in between. The CDR3 has 15 residues. CDR3 bases: TGTGCCAGCAGCATGACAGGTTCTAGCACAGATACGCAGTATTTT. It codes for CASSMTGSSTDTQYF.

The chain links TRBV7-9 to TRBJ1-4, with TRBD1 matching over 7 bases. This CDR3 is 15 amino acids long. V lost 5 bases and J lost 3; bases outside the gene matches: 6. Per the germline V gene, CDR1 is SEHNR and CDR2 is FQNEAQ (reference sequence). CDR3 in amino acids: CASSKKTGPNEKLFF. The CDR3 DNA reads as TGTGCCAGCAGCAAAAAGACAGGGCCTAATGAAAAACTGTTTTTT.

The rearrangement links TRBV6-4 to TRBJ2-5; TRBD1 matches 9 bases. V lost 0 bases to trimming and J lost 5 bases; unmatched junction nucleotides: 16. Germline CDR1 MRHNA, CDR2 SNTAGT. This CDR3 region has 19 residues. CDR3 protein: CASSDSSRDREFLGETQYF. Written as DNA, the CDR3 is TGTGCCAGCAGTGACTCTTCCCGGGACAGGGAGTTCTTAGGGGAGACCCAGTACTTC.

A single count supports this clone. The V gene is TRBV6-5, the J gene TRBJ1-3; weak D call: TRBD1 (6 bases). From germline, CDR1 is MNHEY and CDR2 SVGAGI. Trimming took off 7 bases at V and 0 bases at J, with 7 bases between the two ends. The CDR3 contains 13 residues. CDR3 in amino acids: CASNRDSGNTIYF. The DNA of the CDR3 is TGTGCCAGCAACAGGGACTCTGGAAACACCATATATTTT.

This rearrangement joins TRBV3-1 (or the pseudogene TRBV3-2) to TRBJ1-3; D is perhaps TRBD1 (6 bases). Germline CDR1 and CDR2: LGHDT and YNNKEL (reference sequence). V was cut by 3 bases and J by 0 bases, with 9 bases left in between. There are 15 residues in the CDR3. The CDR3 protein is CASSQGTSSGNTIYF. CDR3 coding DNA: TGTGCCAGCAGCCAGGGGACAAGCTCTGGAAACACCATATATTTT.

The chain employs TRBV18 and TRBJ1-6; 9 bases map to TRBD1. This CDR3 has 17 residues. J was trimmed by 1 base and V by 4 bases; bases with no gene match: 5. Germline V gene data show CDR1 as KGHSH and CDR2 as LQKENI. As DNA, the CDR3 is TGTGCCAGCTCACTTGGACAGGGGAGTTCCTATAATTCACCCCTCCACTTT. It is translated as CASSLGQGSSYNSPLHF.

The chain joins TRBV4-3 to TRBJ1-5; the match to TRBD1 covers 8 bases. The ends lost 0 bases at V and 5 bases at J; junction bases unmatched: 9. Germline lookup yields CDR1 LGHNA and CDR2 YSLEER. The CDR3 runs to 17 residues. The CDR3 DNA reads TGCGCCAGCAGCCAAGAGCTTTTTATGACAGGGGATCAGCCCCAGCATTTT. This gives the protein CASSQELFMTGDQPQHF.

This chain uses TRBV2 with TRBJ2-7; D is perhaps TRBD2 (5 bases). The CDR3 consists of 11 residues. The germline CDR1 and CDR2 sequences are SNHLY and FYNNEI. V was clipped by 7 bases and J by 12 bases, with 16 bases between them. The CDR3 bases are TGTGCCAGCACGGGGATAGAGGGAGCGTACTTC. Its protein is CASTGIEGAYF. Variable domain in full (rest from reference TRBV2 and TRBJ2-7): EPEVTQTPSHQVTQMGQEVILRCVPISNHLYFYWYRQILGQKVEFLVSFYNNEISEKSEIFDDQFSVERPDGSNFTLKIRSTKLEDSAMYFCASTGIEGAYFGPGTRLTVT.

The rearrangement links TRBV7-9 to TRBJ2-7, with 8 bases fitting TRBD2. Losses at the gene ends were 0 bases for V and 2 bases for J; bases not matched to a gene: 6. CDR1 SEHNR and CDR2 FQNEAQ come from the germline V gene (reference sequence). CDR3 size: 16 residues. CDR3 coding DNA: TGTGCCAGCAGCTTAGCGGGGCGAGCGGGGGCCTACGAGCAGTACTTC. Encoded protein: CASSLAGRAGAYEQYF.

The chain recombines TRBV11-2 with TRBJ1-3; no reliable D call. V gave up 1 base and J gave up 1 base, with 5 bases separating them. CDR3 length equals 14 residues. Per the germline V gene, CDR1 is SGHAT and CDR2 is FQNNGV. CDR3 bases: TGTGCCAGCAGCTTAGTGCAGTCTGGAAACACCATATATTTT. The encoded protein is CASSLVQSGNTIYF.

V gene TRBV6-2 or TRBV6-3 combines with J gene TRBJ2-7; the D gene is possibly TRBD2 (6 bases). The CDR3 covers 14 residues. Trimming shortened V by 1 base and J by 3 bases, and 10 bases separated the two germline ends. Germline V CDR1 and CDR2: MNHEY, SVGEGT. The chain's CDR3 is CASSYLVSGYEQYF. DNA for the CDR3: TGTGCCAGCAGTTACTTGGTTAGCGGCTACGAGCAGTACTTC.

This chain joins TRBV6-5 and TRBJ2-5; TRBD2 is a possible D gene (5 bases). Germline assignment: CDR1 MNHEY and CDR2 SVGAGI. The CDR3 sequence is 12 residues long. V lost 2 bases to trimming and J lost 4 bases, with 5 bases between them. In DNA, the CDR3 is TGTGCCAGCAGTTACGGGAGAGAGACCCAGTACTTC. This translates into CASSYGRETQYF.